The 2 T cell receptor beta chains below come from one sample, sequenced in a study of PD-1 blockade in mismatch repair-deficient tumors. These TCRs are of unknown antigen specificity. Sequenced by immunoSEQ multiplex PCR; TCRdb stores in-frame clones only, minus some. The table lists roughly 10,000 clones, 86% of them singletons. Stated time point: approximately 10-day in vitro stimulation with candidate neoantigen peptide 2. The input for sequencing was cells cultured in vitro, taken from a patient treated with pembrolizumab. The receptor set was obtained from an adult with mismatch repair-deficient cancer.

This clone was found a few times. The rearrangement uses TRBV7-8 and TRBJ1-2; D is possibly TRBD1 (6 bases). There are 14 residues in the CDR3. The germline V and J ends were trimmed by 5 bases and 4 bases, with 14 bases remaining between them. Germline V gene data show CDR1 as SGHVS and CDR2 as FQNEAQ. The CDR3 DNA follows: TGTGCCAGCAGCCCAGATGGACAGTTCTATGGCTACACCTTC. This gives the protein CASSPDGQFYGYTF.

CDR3 amino acids: CASSVLNEQFF. For the CDR3, the DNA is TGTGCCAGCAGTGTGCTCAATGAGCAGTTCTTC. The chain combines TRBV27 with TRBJ2-1, with D unresolved. The germline gives CDR1 MNHEY, CDR2 SMNVEV (reference sequence). The CDR3 length is 11 residues. The V and J ends lost 5 bases and 6 bases respectively, with 5 bases between them.